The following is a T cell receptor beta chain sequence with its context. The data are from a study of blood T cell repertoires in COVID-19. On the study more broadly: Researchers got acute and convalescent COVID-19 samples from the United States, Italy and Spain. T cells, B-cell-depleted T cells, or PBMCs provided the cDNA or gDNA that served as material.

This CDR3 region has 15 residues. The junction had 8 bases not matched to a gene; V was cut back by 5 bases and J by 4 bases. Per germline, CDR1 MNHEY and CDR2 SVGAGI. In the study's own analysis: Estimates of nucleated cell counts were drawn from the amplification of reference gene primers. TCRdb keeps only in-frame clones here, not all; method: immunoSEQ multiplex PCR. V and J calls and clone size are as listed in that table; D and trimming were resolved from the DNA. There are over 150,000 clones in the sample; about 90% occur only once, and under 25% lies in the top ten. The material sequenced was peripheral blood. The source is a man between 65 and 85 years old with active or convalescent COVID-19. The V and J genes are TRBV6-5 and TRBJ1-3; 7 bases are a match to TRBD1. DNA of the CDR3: TGTGCCAGCAGTCCCGACAGGGTGGTAGGAAACACCATATATTTT. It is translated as CASSPDRVVGNTIYF.